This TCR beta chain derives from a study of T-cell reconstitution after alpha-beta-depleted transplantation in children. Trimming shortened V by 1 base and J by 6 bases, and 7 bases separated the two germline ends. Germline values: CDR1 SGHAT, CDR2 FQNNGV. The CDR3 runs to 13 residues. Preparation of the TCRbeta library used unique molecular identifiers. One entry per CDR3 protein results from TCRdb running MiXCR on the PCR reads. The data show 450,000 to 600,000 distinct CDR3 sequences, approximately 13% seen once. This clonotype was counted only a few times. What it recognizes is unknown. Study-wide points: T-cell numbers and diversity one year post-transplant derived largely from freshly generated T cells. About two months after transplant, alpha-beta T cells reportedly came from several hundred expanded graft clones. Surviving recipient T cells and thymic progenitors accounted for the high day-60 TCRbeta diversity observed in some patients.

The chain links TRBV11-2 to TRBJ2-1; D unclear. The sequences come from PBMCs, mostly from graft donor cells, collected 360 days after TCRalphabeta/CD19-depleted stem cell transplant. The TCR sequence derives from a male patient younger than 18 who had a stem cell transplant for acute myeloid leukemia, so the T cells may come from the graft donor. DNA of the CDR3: TGTGCCAGCAGCTTAGCGGCTACCAATGAGCAGTTCTTC. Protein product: CASSLAATNEQFF.